This TCR beta chain was profiled in a study of T cell responses to AZD1222 COVID-19 vaccine. Overall study: Second-dose intervals of approximately 4 or approximately 12 weeks were pooled.

The method was immunoSEQ multiplex PCR; TCRdb's version includes in-frame clones alone and lacks a portion of them. The sample carries approximately 94,000 clones, approximately 87% recorded once. Study results and limitations: Of spike-specific TCRs, nearly half reportedly target regions left unmutated in variants. Dominant CD4 TCR responses targeted spike regions 160-218 and 743-854.

V lost 0 bases, J lost 5 bases, and 12 bases lay in between. Germline CDR1 is SGHRS and CDR2 is YFSETQ. This CDR3 is 15 amino acids long. Of note for this clone: Its antigen remains unidentified.

The input for sequencing was peripheral blood, taken on day 0 of AZD1222 vaccination. This clonotype originated in an adult in good health. The chain is built from TRBV5-1 and TRBJ2-1; D perhaps matches TRBD1 (5 bases). The CDR3 loop reads CASSLDGHTNNEQFF. The CDR3 DNA follows: TGCGCCAGCAGCTTGGATGGACACACAAACAATGAGCAGTTCTTC. Full variable domain (rest looked up from reference TRBV5-1 and TRBJ2-1): KAGVTQTPRYLIKTRGQQVTLSCSPISGHRSVSWYQQTPGQGLQFLFEYFSETQRNKGNFPGRFSGRQFSNSRSEMNVSTLELGDSALYLCASSLDGHTNNEQFFGPGTRLTVL.